A selection of T cell receptor beta chains follows, all from one sample in a study of T cell changes during pregnancy in multiple sclerosis. Assay: immunoSEQ multiplex PCR; the TCRdb copy retains only in-frame clones and omits some. The sample yields about 48,000 clones, approximately 92% seen once. This specimen consisted of CD4+ T cells from peripheral blood mononuclear cells, obtained in the second trimester of pregnancy. The receptors originated from a female donor in good health, enrolled as a control in a pregnancy study. Both conserved end residues are trimmed from each CDR3.

v_gene: TRBV19; j_gene: TRBJ1-4; CDR3aa: ASSIITNEKLF
v_gene: TRBV7-6; j_gene: TRBJ1-3; CDR3aa: ASSLTRASGNTIY
v_gene: TRBV7-2; j_gene: TRBJ2-5; CDR3aa: ASSPQWRDRKETQY
v_gene: TRBV19; j_gene: TRBJ1-4; CDR3aa: ALPGTTNEKLF
v_gene: TRBV4-2; j_gene: TRBJ2-7; CDR3aa: ASSPPSEPYEQY
v_gene: TRBV19; j_gene: TRBJ2-3; CDR3aa: ASSRQGRTDTQY
v_gene: TRBV7-9; j_gene: TRBJ1-6; CDR3aa: ASSSTDYNSPLH
v_gene: TRBV28; j_gene: TRBJ2-7; CDR3aa: ATGQGSYEQY
v_gene: TRBV2; j_gene: TRBJ1-3; CDR3aa: ASSGDRGNTIY
v_gene: TRBV5-1; j_gene: TRBJ2-1; CDR3aa: ASSSPSSGNEQF
v_gene: TRBV30; j_gene: TRBJ1-3; CDR3aa: AWNRHFSGNTIY
v_gene: TRBV5-1; j_gene: TRBJ1-6; CDR3aa: ASSSDILDSPLH
v_gene: TRBV7-9; j_gene: TRBJ2-7; CDR3aa: ASSFSGGGEQY
v_gene: TRBV6-6; j_gene: TRBJ2-7; CDR3aa: ASLNRGSGGQY
v_gene: TRBV6-1; j_gene: TRBJ1-2; CDR3aa: ASSEGGLRGYGYT
v_gene: TRBV7-2; j_gene: TRBJ1-2; CDR3aa: ASSPSGYGYT
v_gene: TRBV18; j_gene: TRBJ1-1; CDR3aa: ASSPVQGSVGSTEAF
v_gene: TRBV27; j_gene: TRBJ1-6; CDR3aa: ASTLGQGVSPLH
v_gene: TRBV5-1; j_gene: TRBJ2-2; CDR3aa: ASSPGPRTNTGELF
v_gene: TRBV18; j_gene: TRBJ2-3; CDR3aa: ASSKTGVEDTQY
v_gene: TRBV5-1; j_gene: TRBJ2-7; CDR3aa: ASSYGQGATYEQY
v_gene: TRBV11-2; j_gene: TRBJ2-7; CDR3aa: ASSLGFVDRLY
v_gene: TRBV7-8; j_gene: TRBJ2-5; CDR3aa: ASIRTSGRETQY
v_gene: TRBV7-6; j_gene: TRBJ2-3; CDR3aa: ASSFVAGTRNTQY
v_gene: TRBV5-1; j_gene: TRBJ2-1; CDR3aa: ASSLVGGAYNEQF
v_gene: TRBV5-1; j_gene: TRBJ2-7; CDR3aa: ASSTGYEQY